This T cell receptor beta chain is from a study of tumor-infiltrating lymphocytes in primary liver carcinoma. Total RNA and DNA came together from around 18-30 mg of bulk tissue without cell sorting. The germline gives CDR1 PRHDT, CDR2 FYEKMQ (reference sequence). Deletions cut 5 bases from V and 4 bases from J, with 12 bases between. The CDR3 runs 13 residues. Comment on this clonotype: This may be a read error: a much more frequent sequence differs by one nucleotide.

TCR beta cDNA was reverse-transcribed from 500 ng of total RNA. The reaction used a constant-region primer and ProtoScript II reverse transcriptase. ARM-PCR was slightly modified, and three nested multiplex PCR rounds with it gave rise to the TCR beta libraries. With TRBV1-TRBV30 forward primers and a C-beta reverse primer, the first two PCR rounds were run for approximately 10 cycles each. TCRdb itself ran the multiplex PCR reads through MiXCR, one entry per CDR3 protein. The sample carries 100,000 to 150,000 distinct CDR3 sequences, around 64% recorded once. Sequenced sample: liver tumor tissue from sampling region 3. The subset denotes: tumor region T3, left-lateral pole. The source of this sequence is a woman aged 55-69 years with primary liver carcinoma and hepatitis B virus infection. The chain combines TRBV13 with TRBJ2-7; perhaps TRBD2 as D (5 bases). Here the CDR3 DNA reads TGTGCCAGCAGCATATCCGGGAAGTACGAGCAGTACTTC. Translation gives CASSISGKYEQYF.